A selection of T cell receptor beta chains follows, all from one sample in a study of T cells in localized non-small cell lung cancer. TCRdb's table, derived via immunoSEQ multiplex PCR, lists solely in-frame clones and lacks some. The sample lists approximately 46,000 clones; around 81% were seen once. Sequencing was performed on peripheral blood mononuclear cells, taken before any cancer treatment. Receptor source: a man between 40 and 70 years old with stage III lung adenocarcinoma. CDR3s include the opening cysteine and the closing phenylalanine or tryptophan. D genes are given only for firm matches. The size of a clone is reported for some rows only, either as once, few or many, or as a class for expanded clones.

TGTGCCAGCATGGGGAGGGGGCAGAACAATGAGCAGTTCTTC	CASMGRGQNNEQFF	NA	NA	TRBV6-6	TRBJ2-1
TGTGCCACCAGCAGAGCGGGGGATTCACCCCTCCACTTT	CATSRAGDSPLHF	NA	NA	TRBV15	TRBJ1-6
TGTGCCAGCTCACCACCGGGGGGGCCCAGTGATACGCAGTATTTT	CASSPPGGPSDTQYF	NA	NA	TRBV18	TRBJ2-3
TGTGCCAGCAGTCGAGGGCGACAGGGGACCATGACCTACAATGAGCAGTTCTTC	CASSRGRQGTMTYNEQFF	TRBD1	NA	TRBV27	TRBJ2-1
TGCGCCAGCAGCCTCCCCAGCAACTCCTACAATGAGCAGTTCTTC	CASSLPSNSYNEQFF	NA	NA	TRBV5-1	TRBJ2-1
TGTGCCAGCAGTGGAAGTTCTACCGGGGAGCTGTTTTTT	CASSGSSTGELFF	NA	NA	TRBV6-5	TRBJ2-2
TGTGCCAGCAGCTTGAGCGGGGGGGAGTATGAGCAGTTCTTC	CASSLSGGEYEQFF	TRBD2	NA	TRBV11-3	TRBJ2-1
TGTGCCAGCTCACCCGGGGACAATCCTCCGGAGACCCAGTACTTC	CASSPGDNPPETQYF	NA	NA	TRBV18	TRBJ2-5
TGTGCCAGCAGTTACCAGGGGGCAAGTGATGGCTACACCTTC	CASSYQGASDGYTF	TRBD1	few	TRBV6-5	TRBJ1-2
TGTGCCAGCAGCCCCCGACTAGCGGGGGGTTCCTACGAGCAGTACTTC	CASSPRLAGGSYEQYF	TRBD2	NA	TRBV7-6	TRBJ2-7
TGTGCCAGCCTATACGGTGATACGCAGTATTTT	CASLYGDTQYF	NA	NA	TRBV2	TRBJ2-3
TGTGCCAGCAGCACCTCCACAGGTTCCGGTTCACCCCTCCACTTT	CASSTSTGSGSPLHF	NA	NA	TRBV9	TRBJ1-6
TGTGCCAGCAGCCAACTGTCCTCGTACGAGCAGTACTTC	CASSQLSSYEQYF	NA	NA	TRBV14	TRBJ2-7
TGTGCCAGCAGCTACGCCGGGACTAGCGGGGGGCTGGCCGGCTACGAGCAGTACTTC	CASSYAGTSGGLAGYEQYF	TRBD2	NA	TRBV13	TRBJ2-7
TGTGCCAGCATGGGACAGAGGAACACTGAAGCTTTCTTT	CASMGQRNTEAFF	TRBD1	NA	TRBV6-4	TRBJ1-1
TGTGCCACCAGCAGAGATTTGGATCTTAACTATGGCTACACCTTC	CATSRDLDLNYGYTF	NA	NA	TRBV15	TRBJ1-2
TGTGCCAGTAGTTACTGGGGGCTTGGTGAGACCCAGTACTTC	CASSYWGLGETQYF	NA	NA	TRBV19	TRBJ2-5
TGTGCCAGCATTCAGGGAGGGATTAGCAATCAGCCCCAGCATTTT	CASIQGGISNQPQHF	NA	NA	TRBV27	TRBJ1-5
TGCAGCGTTGAAGATCAATTACGTGGCTACACCTTC	CSVEDQLRGYTF	NA	few	TRBV29-1	TRBJ1-2
TGTGCCAGCAGCTTAGCCAGCAATGAGCAGTTCTTC	CASSLASNEQFF	NA	NA	TRBV11-3	TRBJ2-1
TGTGCCAGCAACCATAGGCACAGGGGTTTCACTGAAGCTTTCTTT	CASNHRHRGFTEAFF	TRBD1	few	TRBV6-5	TRBJ1-1
TGTGCCAGCAGTGATCAGGCGGGGGGTTTCTACGAGCAGTACTTC	CASSDQAGGFYEQYF	TRBD2	NA	TRBV2	TRBJ2-7
TGCAGCGTTGTTGGCTCTGGAAACACCATATATTTT	CSVVGSGNTIYF	NA	NA	TRBV29-1	TRBJ1-3
TGTGCCAGCAGCTTGACAGGTTATGTGGGTAATGAGCAGTTCTTC	CASSLTGYVGNEQFF	NA	NA	TRBV6-5	TRBJ2-1
TGCGCCAGCAGCGAGGGACAGGGCGGCACAGATACGCAGTATTTT	CASSEGQGGTDTQYF	TRBD1	NA	TRBV5-1	TRBJ2-3
TGTGCCAGCAGCGTAGGGGGAGGGATAACGGAGACCCAGTACTTC	CASSVGGGITETQYF	TRBD2	once	TRBV9	TRBJ2-5
TGCGCCAGCAGCTTGGAATTTCAAACTCCCCAGCATTTT	CASSLEFQTPQHF	NA	NA	TRBV5-1	TRBJ1-5
TGTGCCAGCAGTAAAGAAACGGGGCTGTGGACCGGGGAGCTGTTTTTT	CASSKETGLWTGELFF	NA	NA	TRBV25-1	TRBJ2-2
TGCAGCGTTGACCACAGGGGGCGCGCAGATACGCAGTATTTT	CSVDHRGRADTQYF	TRBD1	NA	TRBV29-1	TRBJ2-3
TGCGCCAGCAGCCCCTCAGGGGGCAAGACGAACACTGAAGCTTTCTTT	CASSPSGGKTNTEAFF	TRBD1	NA	TRBV5-1	TRBJ1-1
TGCGCCAGCAGCACGGGACAGAATTCACCCCTCCACTTT	CASSTGQNSPLHF	TRBD1	NA	TRBV5-1	TRBJ1-6
TGTGCCAGCAGCTTGGGAAGGACTGGAATTCGCACAGATACGCAGTATTTT	CASSLGRTGIRTDTQYF	NA	NA	TRBV5-4	TRBJ2-3
TGTGCCAGCAGTTTCGGGGGCCCGACCAGCGAGCAGTACTTC	CASSFGGPTSEQYF	NA	NA	TRBV27	TRBJ2-7
TGTGCCAGCAGTGAGGGGTTTACACTGGTCGGCTACACCTTC	CASSEGFTLVGYTF	NA	NA	TRBV25-1	TRBJ1-2
TGCGCCAGCAGCCAAGGGCTGAGCTCCTACAATGAGCAGTTCTTC	CASSQGLSSYNEQFF	NA	once	TRBV5-1	TRBJ2-1
TGTGCCAGCAGTCGCCGGGACAGAGCCTACGAGCAGTACTTC	CASSRRDRAYEQYF	TRBD1	few	TRBV7-8	TRBJ2-7
TGCGCCAGCAGCTTGGAAGGGACCCAGTACTTC	CASSLEGTQYF	NA	few	TRBV5-1	TRBJ2-5